This paragraph reports one T cell receptor (beta chain). What it binds is unknown. Here immunoSEQ multiplex PCR was the method, and the copy in TCRdb shows in-frame clones only, minus some. Found here are about 30,000 clones, 92% of them singletons; the top ten hold 2.1%. There are 13 residues in the CDR3. V shed 6 bases and J shed 7 bases, with 13 bases lying between them. The V gene's germline CDR1 is SNHLY and CDR2 FYNNEI. These data originate in a study of neoadjuvant nivolumab and ipilimumab in lung cancer. Whole-study results and caveats: Resected tumors had greater TCR richness and clonality than uninvolved lung. Higher pretherapy blood TCR richness went with higher resected-tumor richness.

The TCR comes from an adult with non-small cell lung cancer. The chain carries TRBV2 and TRBJ1-5; D not certain. Specimen: peripheral blood, collected after neoadjuvant nivolumab, alone or with ipilimumab, at or shortly before surgery. CDR3 DNA: TGTGCCAGCAGCCTAGGATTGTGGCAGCCCCAGCATTTT. Translating gives CASSLGLWQPQHF.